These 21 T cell receptor beta chains came from one sample sequenced in a study of graft-versus-host responses after intestinal transplantation. Their cognate antigens are unknown. The data were produced by immunoSEQ multiplex PCR, yet TCRdb's version contains in-frame clones alone and is incomplete. The table records 90,000 to 150,000 clones, approximately 92% of them present only once. Source: unstimulated CD4+ T cells sorted from spleen or lymph node cells, taken before intestinal transplant. Receptors were obtained from a human donor who received an intestinal transplant.

V usage is TRBV5-4 and J usage is TRBJ2-1; 11 nucleotides match TRBD2. After removal of 4 bases from V and 4 bases from J, the junction contained 7 bases not matched to a gene. The CDR3 extends over 16 amino acids. Germline CDR1 reads SGHNT; CDR2 reads YYREEE (reference sequence). The CDR3 DNA follows: TGTGCCAGCAGCACGGGGGGGACTAGCGGTTACAATGAGCAGTTCTTC. Its translation: CASSTGGTSGYNEQFF.

On this clone: Mismatch with germline at one junction end may stem from a read error. The gene calls are TRBV20-1 and TRBJ2-5; the D gene could be TRBD1 or TRBD2 (6 bases each). The germline gives CDR1 DFQATT, CDR2 SNEGSKA (reference sequence). The CDR3 has 11 amino acids. The CDR3 DNA reads TGCAGTGCTAAAGGAGGGGGGAACGTCCACTTC. This encodes CSAKGGGNVHF.

V usage is TRBV6-1 and J usage is TRBJ2-1; 7 nucleotides line up with TRBD2. After removal of 8 bases from V and 4 bases from J, the junction contained 11 bases not matched to a gene. Germline assignment: CDR1 MNHNS and CDR2 SASEGT. CDR3 length: 15 residues. CDR3 bases: TGTGCCAGCGGTGTGGGGGGGAGTGGGTACAATGAGCAGTTCTTC. Translated: CASGVGGSGYNEQFF.

The rearrangement links TRBV5-8 to TRBJ1-3; D ambiguous. The germline V gene has CDR1 SGHTS and CDR2 YDEGEE. Trimming removed 0 bases from V and 5 bases from J, with 9 bases in between. This CDR3 comprises 14 residues. The CDR3 DNA reads as TGTGCCAGCAGCTTGGACTCTAGCCGAAACACCATATATTTT. It specifies CASSLDSSRNTIYF.

CDR3 coding DNA: TGTGCCAGCAGCTTAAGTGGGCAGGGACGAGGGCCCCAGCATTTT. This codes for CASSLSGQGRGPQHF. This sequence joins TRBV7-2 and TRBJ1-5; D might be TRBD1 (5 bases). This CDR3 has 15 amino acids. The V gene's germline CDR1 is SGHTA and CDR2 FQGNSA. Trimming took off 2 bases at V and 9 bases at J, with 17 bases between the two ends.

The chain carries TRBV11-3 and TRBJ2-5; TRBD2 agrees at 11 bases. Looked up from germline, CDR1 is SGHNT and CDR2 is YENEEA. The CDR3 is 16 amino acids. J gave up 5 bases and V 1 base, and 6 bases lay outside the gene matches. The CDR3 nucleotides are TGTGCCAGCAGCTTAGGCTCACTAGCGGGAGTGGAGACCCAGTACTTC. Amino acid sequence: CASSLGSLAGVETQYF.

The genes are TRBV25-1 and TRBJ1-5, with D possibly matching TRBD1 (5 bases). Looked up from germline, CDR1 is MGHDK and CDR2 is SYGVNS. The V and J ends lost 6 bases and 2 bases respectively, with 20 bases between them. The CDR3 totals 17 residues. The CDR3 nucleotides are TGTGCCAGCAGCCGACATCCGGGGCCGAAGGGCAATCAGCCCCAGCATTTT. Encoded protein: CASSRHPGPKGNQPQHF.

The CDR3 spells CASSPGLSYTDTQYF. The CDR3 DNA follows: TGTGCCAGCAGCCCCGGACTTTCCTACACAGATACGCAGTATTTT. The V and J genes are TRBV7-9 and TRBJ2-3, with D tentatively TRBD2 (5 bases). In germline, CDR1 is SEHNR, CDR2 FQNEAQ (reference sequence). This CDR3 spans 15 amino acids. V lost 5 bases and J lost 2, with 14 bases in between.

This sequence joins TRBV19 and TRBJ2-7, with TRBD2 matching 14 bases. J gave up 0 bases and V 4 bases, and 17 bases lay outside the gene matches. Looked up from germline, CDR1 is LNHDA and CDR2 is SQIVND (reference sequence). The CDR3 runs to 21 residues. CDR3 bases: TGTGCCAGTAGTAACCCCCGCGCGGGCAGGGGACTAGCGGGGGCCTCCTACGAGCAGTACTTC. This gives the protein CASSNPRAGRGLAGASYEQYF.

This clone was seen only once. The genes are TRBV28 and TRBJ2-7; 7 bases are a match to TRBD2. Per the germline V gene, CDR1 is MDHEN and CDR2 is SYDVKM. This CDR3 comprises 14 residues. The V gene end was trimmed by 5 bases and the J gene end by 0 bases; junction bases not matched to a gene: 4. CDR3 sequence: CASSAPSGSYEQYF. The DNA for the CDR3 is TGTGCCAGCAGTGCACCTAGCGGCTCCTACGAGCAGTACTTC.

The chain has TRBV6-5 and TRBJ2-5; a weak D match, TRBD1 (7 bases). This CDR3 contains 14 residues. V gave up 6 bases and J gave up 2 bases, with 13 bases separating them. Germline V gene sequence: CDR1 MNHEY, CDR2 SVGAGI. The CDR3 sequence is CASRAAGGQETQYF. CDR3 sequence (DNA): TGTGCCAGCAGGGCGGCAGGGGGGCAAGAGACCCAGTACTTC.

The chain carries TRBV5-1 and TRBJ2-1; 8 bases map to TRBD1. Germline V CDR1 and CDR2: SGHRS, YFSETQ. The CDR3 spans 15 residues. Losses at the gene ends were 3 bases for V and 9 bases for J; bases not matched to a gene: 11. Here the CDR3 DNA reads TGCGCCAGCAGCTCAGGACAGGGAACCAGGGGTGAGCAGTTCTTC. Its protein product is CASSSGQGTRGEQFF. Full variable domain (outside the CDR3, taken from reference TRBV5-1 and TRBJ2-1): KAGVTQTPRYLIKTRGQQVTLSCSPISGHRSVSWYQQTPGQGLQFLFEYFSETQRNKGNFPGRFSGRQFSNSRSEMNVSTLELGDSALYLCASSSGQGTRGEQFFGPGTRLTVL.

This chain joins TRBV7-9 and TRBJ2-1, with D perhaps matching TRBD2 (6 bases). V was pared by 2 bases and J by 7 bases, with 12 bases between. CDR3 length equals 14 residues. The germline CDR1 and CDR2 sequences are SEHNR and FQNEAQ (reference sequence). In nucleotides, the CDR3 is TGTGCCAGCAGCTTAACCGGGAGCTCTAATGAGCAGTTCTTC. Its protein product is CASSLTGSSNEQFF.

The chain combines TRBV19 with TRBJ2-1, with D possibly TRBD2 on 7 matching bases. This CDR3 has 14 residues. The germline gives CDR1 LNHDA, CDR2 SQIVND (reference sequence). Trimming took off 7 bases at V and 7 bases at J, with 17 bases between the two ends. The chain's CDR3 is CASNGGRGGNEQFF. In nucleotides, the CDR3 is TGTGCCAGTAACGGGGGCAGGGGAGGGAATGAGCAGTTCTTC.

The sample holds one count of this clone. This CDR3 is CASSLLETQYF. CDR3 bases: TGTGCCAGCAGCTTATTGGAGACCCAGTACTTC. The chain has TRBV7-2 and TRBJ2-5; D gene unclear. V was clipped by 2 bases and J by 5 bases, with 3 bases between them. Germline assignment: CDR1 SGHTA and CDR2 FQGNSA. This CDR3 is 11 amino acids long.

The gene calls are TRBV2 and TRBJ2-3; 7 positions agree with TRBD1. Germline-derived CDR1 and CDR2 are SNHLY and FYNNEI. This CDR3 comprises 15 residues. V was clipped by 0 bases and J by 5 bases; unmatched bases: 5. The CDR3 DNA is TGTGCCAGCAGTGAAGCCGACAGGGCGGGAGATACGCAGTATTTT. Its translation is CASSEADRAGDTQYF.

This clone appeared once. In nucleotides, the CDR3 is TGTGCCAGCAGTCCTTCGGACAGGTTGGTCTACACCATATATTTT. Its translation is CASSPSDRLVYTIYF. The chain employs TRBV27 and TRBJ1-3; 7 positions match TRBD1. The CDR3 length is 15 residues. J lost 8 bases, V lost 5 bases, and 12 bases had no gene match. Per germline, CDR1 MNHEY and CDR2 SMNVEV (reference sequence).

The rearrangement joins TRBV18 to TRBJ2-7, with D possibly being TRBD1 (5 bases). CDR3 length: 15 amino acids. V was shortened by 3 bases and J by 2 bases, with 14 bases between the two germline ends. The germline V gene has CDR1 KGHSH and CDR2 LQKENI. CDR3 sequence (DNA): TGTGCCAGCTCACCCTTTAAAAAGGGGACCTACGAGCAGTACTTC. Its translation is CASSPFKKGTYEQYF.

In its sample, this clone was seen once. V is TRBV5-1 and J is TRBJ2-3; 14 bases agree with TRBD2. The CDR3 is made up of 17 amino acids. V shed 1 base, J shed 5 bases, and the junction held 6 bases outside the gene matches. Germline assignment: CDR1 SGHRS and CDR2 YFSETQ. CDR3 protein: CASSLQGTSGRGDTQYF. The CDR3 DNA is TGCGCCAGCAGCTTGCAAGGGACTAGCGGGAGAGGAGATACGCAGTATTTT.

The chain recombines TRBV5-1 with TRBJ2-5, with D perhaps TRBD2 (6 bases). There are 14 residues in the CDR3. Germline assignment: CDR1 SGHRS and CDR2 YFSETQ. V was clipped by 4 bases and J by 1 base, with 11 bases between them. The CDR3 DNA reads as TGCGCCAGCAGCCCCCCGGGGGTCCAAGAGACCCAGTACTTC. Translated, it gives CASSPPGVQETQYF.

The chain links TRBV6-6 to TRBJ1-3; D unresolved. CDR1 is MNHNY and CDR2 is SVGAGI in the germline V gene (reference sequence). With 2 bases removed from V and 2 bases from J, the gap between germline ends came to 7 bases. The CDR3 totals 14 residues. CDR3 DNA: TGTGCCAGCAGTTACAGTTCCCCTGGAAACACCATATATTTT. Protein sequence: CASSYSSPGNTIYF.